This T cell receptor (beta chain) was observed in a study of cytomegalovirus exposure and HLA in healthy donors. Findings and limits, study-wide: As confirmed in vitro, a few CMV-associated chains were specific for CMV antigens.

Germline-derived CDR1 and CDR2 are SGHTA and FQGNSA. CDR3 length equals 16 residues. The V and J ends lost 2 bases and 5 bases respectively, with 18 bases between them. As concerns this clone: As yet, its antigen is unknown.

PCR amplification relied on 60 Vbeta primers (plus 13 Jbeta primers). Produced via immunoSEQ multiplex PCR; TCRdb's table is partial and in-frame only. The data show roughly 110,000 clones, just over 70% seen once. V is TRBV7-2 and J is TRBJ1-2; no definite D call. The TCR was taken from a boy aged 5 to 17 in good health and CMV-seronegative. The sequenced material came from PBMCs. CDR3 DNA: TGTGCCAGCAGCTTAATGGCAGCTTCGAGGGTATATGGCTACACCTTC. This translates into CASSLMAASRVYGYTF.